This T cell receptor beta chain was sequenced in a study of tumor-infiltrating lymphocytes in glioblastoma multiforme. The CDR3 totals 13 residues. Trimming shortened V by 0 bases and J by 9 bases, and 9 bases separated the two germline ends. Germline CDR1 and CDR2: MNHEY and SVGAGI. Whole-study results and caveats: The TCR and somatic mutation analysis included just one glioblastoma patient. RNA-based TCR sequencing may distort clone frequencies, since cells carry unequal TCR transcript numbers.

TCR beta libraries were built from RNA through three nested multiplex PCR rounds using modified ARM-PCR. TCRB-specific cDNA synthesis used 0.4 to 0.65 ug of total RNA. These TCRB libraries lack any described unique molecular identifiers. TCRdb re-derived calls from the multiplex PCR reads in MiXCR, one entry per CDR3 protein. Found here are roughly 9,600 distinct CDR3 sequences, about 72% of them singletons; the top ten hold roughly 50%. About this clonotype: Antigen specificity is unknown.

J is TRBJ2-1 and V is TRBV6-5; D call uncertain. Sequenced: brain tumor tissue. The sequence came from a male donor with glioblastoma. The CDR3 spells CASSYSTPSEQFF. The DNA of the CDR3 is TGTGCCAGCAGTTACTCGACCCCGAGTGAGCAGTTCTTC.